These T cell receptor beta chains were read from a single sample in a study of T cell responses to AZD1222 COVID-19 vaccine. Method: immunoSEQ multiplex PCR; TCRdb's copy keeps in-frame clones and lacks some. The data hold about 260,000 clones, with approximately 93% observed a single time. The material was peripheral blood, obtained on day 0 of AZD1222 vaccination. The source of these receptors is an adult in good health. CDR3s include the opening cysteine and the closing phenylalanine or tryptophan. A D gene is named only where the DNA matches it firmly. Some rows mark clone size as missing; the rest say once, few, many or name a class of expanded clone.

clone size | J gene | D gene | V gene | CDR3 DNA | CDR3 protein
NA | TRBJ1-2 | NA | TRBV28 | TGTGCCAGCAACCCGGGGGAGCCCTATGGCTACACCTTC | CASNPGEPYGYTF
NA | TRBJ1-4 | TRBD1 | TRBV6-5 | TGTGCCAGCATCGGGACAGGGCATAATGAAAAACTGTTTTTT | CASIGTGHNEKLFF
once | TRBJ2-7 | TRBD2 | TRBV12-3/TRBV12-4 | TGTGCCAGCGGGACGGGAGGACCCTACGAGCAGTACTTC | CASGTGGPYEQYF
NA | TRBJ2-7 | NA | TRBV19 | TGTGCCAGTAGTGAAACAGTAGACTACGAGCAGTACTTC | CASSETVDYEQYF
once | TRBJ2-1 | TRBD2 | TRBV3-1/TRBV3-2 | TGTGCCAGCAGCCGAGTAGCGGGGGTCACCTACAATGAGCAGTTCTTC | CASSRVAGVTYNEQFF
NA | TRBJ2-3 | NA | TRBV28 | TGTGCCAGCAGGACGCCCAAGGGAGGCAGCACAGATACGCAGTATTTT | CASRTPKGGSTDTQYF
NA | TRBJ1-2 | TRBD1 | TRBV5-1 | TGCGCCAGCAGCTGGACCCCGACAGGGGGGGATGGCTACACCTTC | CASSWTPTGGDGYTF
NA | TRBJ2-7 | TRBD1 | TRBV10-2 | TGCGCCAGCAAGGAAAGACAGGGGGCCACCTACGAGCAGTACTTC | CASKERQGATYEQYF
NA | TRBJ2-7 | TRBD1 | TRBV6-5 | TGTGCCAGCAATCTCCAGACAGGGAATTACGAGCAGTACTTC | CASNLQTGNYEQYF
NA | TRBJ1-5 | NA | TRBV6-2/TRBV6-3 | TGTGCCAGCAGTTCCCTCGGGGGATACAATCAGCCCCAGCATTTT | CASSSLGGYNQPQHF
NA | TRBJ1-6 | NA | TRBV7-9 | TGTGCCAGCAGCCCCGGGACTTCACCCCTCCACTTT | CASSPGTSPLHF
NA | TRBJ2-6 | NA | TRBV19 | TGTGCCAGTAGTATAGATGGAAGCTCTGGGGCCAACGTCCTGACTTTC | CASSIDGSSGANVLTF
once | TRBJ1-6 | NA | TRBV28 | TGTGCCAGCAGTTTACCACAGTATAATTCACCCCTCCACTTT | CASSLPQYNSPLHF
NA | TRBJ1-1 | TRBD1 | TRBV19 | TGTGCCAGCTCCGGACAGGGGATGGGCAGCACTGAAGCTTTCTTT | CASSGQGMGSTEAFF
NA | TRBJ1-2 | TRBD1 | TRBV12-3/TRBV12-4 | TGTGCCAGCAGACCGACAGGGTATTATGGCTACACCTTC | CASRPTGYYGYTF
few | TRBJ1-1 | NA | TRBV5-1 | TGCGCCAGCAGCTCCCGCGGGGGGGAGACTGAAGCTTTCTTT | CASSSRGGETEAFF
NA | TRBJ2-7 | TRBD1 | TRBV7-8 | TGTGCCAGCAGTTTACTGGACAGGCCATCCTACGAGCAGTACTTC | CASSLLDRPSYEQYF
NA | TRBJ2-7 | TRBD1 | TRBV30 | TGTGCCTGGGGGACAGCCGCCTACGAGCAGTACTTC | CAWGTAAYEQYF
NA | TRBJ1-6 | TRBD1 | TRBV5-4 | TGTGCCAGCAGCTTGCGGGACAGGGCTTCACCCCTCCACTTT | CASSLRDRASPLHF
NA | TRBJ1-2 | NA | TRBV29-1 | TGCAGCGTTACAAGCGTCTATGGCTACACCTTC | CSVTSVYGYTF
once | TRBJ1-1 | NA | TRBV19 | TGTGCCAGTAGGACAGGCGGGTACCTCATGAACACTGAAGCTTTCTTT | CASRTGGYLMNTEAFF
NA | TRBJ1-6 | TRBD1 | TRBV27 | TGTGCCAGCAGTCCAGGACAGGGGACCTCCTATAATTCACCCCTCCACTTT | CASSPGQGTSYNSPLHF
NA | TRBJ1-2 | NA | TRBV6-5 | TGTGCCAGCAGTTTGGGGCAGAACTATGGCTACACCTTC | CASSLGQNYGYTF
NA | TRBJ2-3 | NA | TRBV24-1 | TGTGCCACCAGTGGAGGTACAAGGCTCCACACAGATACGCAGTATTTT | CATSGGTRLHTDTQYF
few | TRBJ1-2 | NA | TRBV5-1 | TGCGCCAGCAGCTTGGAGGGGGGAGTGGGCTATGGCTACACCTTC | CASSLEGGVGYGYTF
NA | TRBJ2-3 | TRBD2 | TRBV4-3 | TGCGCCAGCAGCGCACTAGCGGGAGGGCAAGATACGCAGTATTTT | CASSALAGGQDTQYF
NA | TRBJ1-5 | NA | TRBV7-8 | TGTGCCAGCAGCTTTGGGCCAAGGCAGCCCCAGCATTTT | CASSFGPRQPQHF
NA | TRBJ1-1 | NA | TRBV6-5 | TGTGCCAGCAGTTACTCGTCAGGGAGAACTGAAGCTTTCTTT | CASSYSSGRTEAFF
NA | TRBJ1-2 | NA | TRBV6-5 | TGTGCCAGCAGTTACTCGGCGGGAGCTAACTATGGCTACACCTTC | CASSYSAGANYGYTF
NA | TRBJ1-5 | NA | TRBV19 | TGTGCCAGTGGAGAGGGTGGGGTTCAGCCCCAGCATTTT | CASGEGGVQPQHF
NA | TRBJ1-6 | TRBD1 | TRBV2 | TGTGCCGGAGGGACAGGGAATTCACCCCTCCACTTT | CAGGTGNSPLHF
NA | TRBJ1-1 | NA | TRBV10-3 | TGTGCCATCAGTGACCCCGGACATGGCGGAACTGAAGCTTTCTTT | CAISDPGHGGTEAFF
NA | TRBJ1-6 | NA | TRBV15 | TGTGCCACCAGCAGGGCCGGCCCTATCACAGGGTTCAATAATTCACCCCTCCACTTT | CATSRAGPITGFNNSPLHF